A selection of T cell receptor beta chains follows, all from one sample in a study of blood T cell repertoires in COVID-19. Sequencing used immunoSEQ multiplex PCR; TCRdb keeps in-frame clones, though not all of them. The sample lists tens of thousands of clones; 82% were seen once. Source material: peripheral blood. The receptors were gathered from a woman of 80 years or more with acute or convalescent COVID-19. CDR3s include the opening cysteine and the closing phenylalanine or tryptophan. The D gene is left open where the match is weak. Clone size is stated in some rows and not others, as once, few, many or a class when expanded.

>-|TRBV28|TRBJ1-1|TRBD1
CASSLGSTGVFIDTEAFF
TGTGCCAGCAGTTTAGGCAGTACAGGGGTATTTATCGACACTGAAGCTTTCTTT
>-|TRBV7-2|TRBJ2-7|-
CASSLNRVDEQYF
TGTGCCAGCAGCTTGAACAGGGTGGACGAGCAGTACTTC
>once|TRBV27|TRBJ2-1|TRBD2
CASSLFRQKLAGGLYNEQFF
TGTGCCAGCAGTTTATTCCGCCAAAAACTAGCGGGAGGCCTCTACAATGAGCAGTTCTTC
>-|TRBV3-1/TRBV3-2|TRBJ1-4|-
CASGGRGKLFF
TGTGCCAGCGGCGGAAGAGGAAAACTGTTTTTT
>-|TRBV6-5|TRBJ2-1|-
CAIHSGTPTYNEQFF
TGTGCCATCCACTCAGGGACTCCTACGTACAATGAGCAGTTCTTC
>few|TRBV7-8|TRBJ1-6|TRBD1
CASSTSPTGGNGSPLHF
TGTGCCAGCAGCACCTCCCCGACAGGGGGCAACGGTTCACCCCTCCACTTT
>-|TRBV15|TRBJ2-7|TRBD1
CATSAPGTESYEQYF
TGTGCCACCAGCGCTCCCGGGACAGAGTCCTACGAGCAGTACTTC
>-|TRBV19|TRBJ1-1|-
CATKYGDSRNTEAFF
TGTGCCACCAAATACGGAGACAGCAGGAACACTGAAGCTTTCTTT
>-|TRBV5-1|TRBJ2-3|-
CASSGDGLTDTQYF
TGCGCCAGCAGCGGAGATGGACTGACAGATACGCAGTATTTT
>-|TRBV12-3/TRBV12-4|TRBJ1-5|TRBD1
CASSTTGVQPQHF
TGTGCCAGCAGCACGACAGGGGTGCAGCCCCAGCATTTT
>-|TRBV2|TRBJ2-2|-
CASSDSSAGELFF
TGTGCCAGCAGTGATAGCAGCGCCGGGGAGCTGTTTTTT
>-|TRBV19|TRBJ2-5|-
CASSIVTSSKETQYF
TGTGCCAGTAGTATAGTGACTAGTTCCAAAGAGACCCAGTACTTC
>-|TRBV7-2|TRBJ2-7|TRBD2
CASSLVAGNSYEQYF
TGTGCCAGCAGCTTAGTAGCGGGGAACTCCTACGAGCAGTACTTC
>-|TRBV5-4|TRBJ2-5|TRBD2
CASSFPRGSGGVSEETQYF
TGTGCCAGCAGCTTCCCTCGGGGTAGCGGGGGGGTATCTGAAGAGACCCAGTACTTC
>-|TRBV7-2|TRBJ2-1|-
CASSPPQGGGRANEQFF
TGTGCCAGCAGCCCCCCGCAGGGGGGAGGACGAGCTAATGAGCAGTTCTTC
>-|TRBV5-1|TRBJ1-2|-
CASSQGRTDPSETF
TGCGCCAGCAGCCAGGGTCGGACAGATCCCTCTGAAACCTTC
>-|TRBV3-1/TRBV3-2|TRBJ2-1|TRBD2
CASSSTSGGTSSYNEQFF
TGTGCCAGCAGCTCGACTAGCGGGGGGACTAGCTCCTACAATGAGCAGTTCTTC
>-|TRBV27|TRBJ1-4|TRBD1
CASILFPTGPNEKLFF
TGTGCCAGCATCCTATTCCCGACAGGGCCCAATGAAAAACTGTTTTTT
>-|TRBV7-2|TRBJ2-7|TRBD2
CASTLASGSTYEQYF
TGTGCCAGCACCCTCGCTAGCGGCTCCACCTACGAGCAGTACTTC
>-|TRBV7-8|TRBJ2-3|-
CASSLGAASDTQYF
TGTGCCAGCAGCTTAGGGGCAGCTTCAGATACGCAGTATTTT
>once|TRBV28|TRBJ1-1|-
CASSARGAFEAFF
TGTGCCAGCAGTGCCCGGGGGGCCTTTGAAGCTTTCTTT
>-|TRBV7-8|TRBJ2-7|TRBD1
CASSPRWDRGHEQYF
TGTGCCAGCAGCCCTCGGTGGGACAGGGGCCACGAGCAGTACTTC
>-|TRBV7-9|TRBJ1-5|-
CASSLVSGQPQHF
TGTGCCAGCAGCTTAGTGAGCGGCCAGCCCCAGCATTTT
>-|TRBV5-1|TRBJ2-1|TRBD2
CASSPEGTTYNEQFF
TGCGCCAGCAGCCCTGAGGGGACTACCTACAATGAGCAGTTCTTC